The sequence of this T cell receptor (beta chain) was determined in a study of blood T cells in healthy people across ages. Overall study findings and caveats: Long-lived donors had more naive CD4+ cells and higher diversity than aged donors.

This CDR3 is 15 amino acids long. V dropped 0 bases and J dropped 3 bases, with 11 bases sitting between them. Germline assignment: CDR1 MNHEY and CDR2 SVGAGI. Alongside a J-beta primer mix, a sample-barcoded 5' primer served in a second PCR lasting roughly 7 to 12 cycles. TCRdb re-derived calls from the 5' RACE reads in MiXCR, one entry per CDR3 protein. Of around 1.5 million distinct CDR3 sequences in the sample, roughly 30% were seen once. Comment on this clonotype: What it binds is unknown.

V and J are TRBV6-5 and TRBJ2-5; a possible D gene is TRBD1 (6 bases). This sequence originates from a woman in her 30s in good health. Sequencing was performed on blood. The CDR3 nucleotides are TGTGCCAGCAGTTACTCGAGCGCAGGGGAAGAGACCCAGTACTTC. It encodes CASSYSSAGEETQYF.